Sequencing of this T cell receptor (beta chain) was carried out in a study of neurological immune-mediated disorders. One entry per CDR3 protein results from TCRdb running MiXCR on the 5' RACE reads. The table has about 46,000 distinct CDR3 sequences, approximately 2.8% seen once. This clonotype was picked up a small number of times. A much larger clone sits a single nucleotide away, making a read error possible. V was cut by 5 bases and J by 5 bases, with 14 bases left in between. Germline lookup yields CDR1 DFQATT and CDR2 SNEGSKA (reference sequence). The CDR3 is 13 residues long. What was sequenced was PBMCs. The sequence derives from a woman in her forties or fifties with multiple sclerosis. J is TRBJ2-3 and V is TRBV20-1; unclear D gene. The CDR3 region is CSAYPSGKDTQYF. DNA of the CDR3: TGCAGTGCTTATCCGTCTGGGAAAGATACGCAGTATTTT.